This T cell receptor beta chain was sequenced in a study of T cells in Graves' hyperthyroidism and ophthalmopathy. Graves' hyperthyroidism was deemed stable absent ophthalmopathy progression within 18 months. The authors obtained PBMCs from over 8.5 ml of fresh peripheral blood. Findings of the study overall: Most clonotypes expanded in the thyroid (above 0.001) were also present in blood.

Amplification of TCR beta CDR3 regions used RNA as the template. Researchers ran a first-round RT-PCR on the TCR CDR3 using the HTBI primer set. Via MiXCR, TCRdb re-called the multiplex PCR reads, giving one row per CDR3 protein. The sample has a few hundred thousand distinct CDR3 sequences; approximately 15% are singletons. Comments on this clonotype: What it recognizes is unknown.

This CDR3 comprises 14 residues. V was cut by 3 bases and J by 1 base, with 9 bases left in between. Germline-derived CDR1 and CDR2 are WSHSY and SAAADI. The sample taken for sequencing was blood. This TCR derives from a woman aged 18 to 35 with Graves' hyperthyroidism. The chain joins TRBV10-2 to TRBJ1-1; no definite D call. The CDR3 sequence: CASSDNWGNTEAFF. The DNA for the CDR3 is TGCGCCAGCAGTGATAATTGGGGGAACACTGAAGCTTTCTTT.